This T cell receptor beta chain was obtained from a study of OX40 agonist ivuxolimab in advanced cancers. Only in-frame clones appear in the TCRdb table, and some are missing; sequencing was by immunoSEQ multiplex PCR. This table holds approximately 130,000 clones, 85% to 95% found once. CDR3 length: 14 residues. Trimming stripped 2 bases from V and 1 base from J, with 8 bases between. Germline CDR1 is MNHEY and CDR2 is SMNVEV (reference sequence). The source was CD4+ or CD8+ T cells sorted from blood, collected in a trial of the OX40 agonist ivuxolimab. The rearrangement links TRBV27 to TRBJ2-5, with a tentative D call TRBD1 (5 bases). The sequence came from an adult with an advanced solid tumor such as melanoma, head and neck, liver or kidney cancer. The CDR3 DNA reads TGTGCCAGCAGTTTACAGGGATCCCAAGAGACCCAGTACTTC. Protein product: CASSLQGSQETQYF.